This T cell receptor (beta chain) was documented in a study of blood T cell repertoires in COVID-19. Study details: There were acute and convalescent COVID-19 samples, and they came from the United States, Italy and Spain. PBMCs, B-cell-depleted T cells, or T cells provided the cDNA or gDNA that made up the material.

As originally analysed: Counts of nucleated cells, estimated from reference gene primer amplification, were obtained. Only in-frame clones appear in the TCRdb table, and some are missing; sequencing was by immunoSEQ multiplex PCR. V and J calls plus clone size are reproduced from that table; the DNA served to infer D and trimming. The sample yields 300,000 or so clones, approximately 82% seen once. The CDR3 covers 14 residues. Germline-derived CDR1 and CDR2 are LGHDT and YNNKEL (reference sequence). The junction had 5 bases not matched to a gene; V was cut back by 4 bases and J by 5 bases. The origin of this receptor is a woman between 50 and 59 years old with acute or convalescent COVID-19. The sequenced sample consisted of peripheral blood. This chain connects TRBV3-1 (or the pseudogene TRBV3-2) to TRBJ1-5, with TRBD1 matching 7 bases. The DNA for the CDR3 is TGTGCCAGCAGCCCGACAGGGACGTATCAGCCCCAGCATTTT. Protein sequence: CASSPTGTYQPQHF.